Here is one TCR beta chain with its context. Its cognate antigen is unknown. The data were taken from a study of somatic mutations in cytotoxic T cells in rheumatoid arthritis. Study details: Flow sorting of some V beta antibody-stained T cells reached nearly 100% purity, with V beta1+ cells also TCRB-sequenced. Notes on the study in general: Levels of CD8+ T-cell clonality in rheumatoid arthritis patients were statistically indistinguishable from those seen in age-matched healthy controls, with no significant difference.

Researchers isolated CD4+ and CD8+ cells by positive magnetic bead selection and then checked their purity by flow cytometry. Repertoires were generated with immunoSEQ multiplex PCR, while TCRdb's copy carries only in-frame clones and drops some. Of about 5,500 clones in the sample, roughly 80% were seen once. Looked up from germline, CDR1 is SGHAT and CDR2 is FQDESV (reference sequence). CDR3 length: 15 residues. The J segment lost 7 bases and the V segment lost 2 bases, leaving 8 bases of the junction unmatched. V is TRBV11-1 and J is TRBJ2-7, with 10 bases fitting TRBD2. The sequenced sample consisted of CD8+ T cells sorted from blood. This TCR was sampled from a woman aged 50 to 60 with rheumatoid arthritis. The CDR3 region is CASSLTLAGDNEQYF. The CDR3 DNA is TGTGCCAGCAGCTTAACGCTAGCGGGGGATAATGAGCAGTACTTC.